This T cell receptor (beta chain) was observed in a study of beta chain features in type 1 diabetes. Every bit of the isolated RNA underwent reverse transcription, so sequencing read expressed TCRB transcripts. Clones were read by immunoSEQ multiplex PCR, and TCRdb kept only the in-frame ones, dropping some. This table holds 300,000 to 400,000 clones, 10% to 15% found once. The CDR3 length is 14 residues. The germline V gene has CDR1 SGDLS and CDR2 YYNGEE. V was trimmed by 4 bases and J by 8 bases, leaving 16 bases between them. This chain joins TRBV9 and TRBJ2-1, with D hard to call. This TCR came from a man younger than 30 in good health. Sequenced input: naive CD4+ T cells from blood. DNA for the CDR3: TGTGCCAGCAGCACCACTATGCGACGGGATGAGCAGTTCTTC. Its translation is CASSTTMRRDEQFF.